These 24 T cell receptor beta chains came from one sample sequenced in a study of blood T cell repertoires in COVID-19 (dated by TCRdb to 2020 to 2022). Library preparation was by the immunoSEQ multiplex PCR assay. Drawn from immuneACCESS, this table holds only the in-frame rearrangements with V and J called that TCRdb kept. Clones are partly lost; checked studies trace under half to an unresolved V gene and leave the rest unexplained. In this sample the table shows about 98,000 clones, about 80% of which occur a single time. The ten largest clones capture approximately 24% of the sample. The sample was peripheral blood. The receptors shown here come from a man aged 65-85 years with acute or convalescent COVID-19.

The V call is TRBV27, the J call TRBJ2-1, with 15 nucleotides matching TRBD2. From germline, CDR1 is MNHEY and CDR2 SMNVEV (reference sequence). The CDR3 covers 16 residues. V lost 5 bases, J lost 13 bases, and 12 bases stayed unmatched. For the CDR3, the DNA is TGTGCCAGCAGTGCGCAGGGACTAGCGGGAGGCCTAGTACAGTTCTTC. Its protein product is CASSAQGLAGGLVQFF.

The J gene is TRBJ1-3, the V gene TRBV6-5; D unresolved. The V gene lost 7 bases and the J gene lost 0 bases, with 10 bases spanning the gap. Germline V lookup: CDR1 MNHEY, CDR2 SVGAGI. This CDR3 region has 14 residues. The CDR3 is CASTDTLSGNTIYF. The CDR3 DNA is TGTGCCAGCACCGACACTCTCTCTGGAAACACCATATATTTT.

The V call is TRBV5-4, the J call TRBJ1-1; 8 positions match TRBD1. V was clipped by 4 bases and J by 5 bases; unmatched bases: 7. This CDR3 has 14 residues. CDR1 is SGHNT, CDR2 YYREEE, per germline (reference sequence). The CDR3 loop reads CASSRQGIETEAFF. Written as DNA, the CDR3 is TGTGCCAGCAGCCGACAGGGGATTGAAACTGAAGCTTTCTTT.

CDR3 DNA: TGTGCCAGCAGCTACGGGGACAGGGTTCCCTACGAGCAGTACTTC. This sequence encodes CASSYGDRVPYEQYF. The chain recombines TRBV5-4 with TRBJ2-7, with 9 bases aligning to TRBD1. Germline lookup yields CDR1 SGHNT and CDR2 YYREEE (reference sequence). The ends lost 3 bases at V and 2 bases at J; junction bases unmatched: 6. The CDR3 covers 15 residues. The full variable domain, rest sourced from reference TRBV5-4 and TRBJ2-7, is ETGVTQSPTHLIKTRGQQVTLRCSSQSGHNTVSWYQQALGQGPQFIFQYYREEENGRGNFPPRFSGLQFPNYSSELNVNALELDDSALYLCASSYGDRVPYEQYFGPGTRLTVT.

The CDR3 DNA reads TGTGCCAGCAGTTACGTCGGGGCTGAAGCTTTCTTT. Amino acid sequence: CASSYVGAEAFF. The chain joins TRBV6-6 to TRBJ1-1; D is ambiguous. The germline gives CDR1 MNHNY, CDR2 SVGAGI (reference sequence). The V end lost 2 bases, the J end lost 6 bases, and 7 bases lay between the germline ends. The CDR3 is 12 residues long.

This clone was counted a few times. V usage is TRBV7-9 and J usage is TRBJ2-1, with 9 positions matching TRBD2. Per germline, CDR1 SEHNR and CDR2 FQNEAQ (reference sequence). The V gene end was trimmed by 4 bases and the J gene end by 4 bases; junction bases not matched to a gene: 14. This CDR3 is built from 18 residues. The CDR3 reads CASSSPWAGGSRYNEQFF. The DNA for the CDR3 is TGTGCCAGCAGCTCCCCTTGGGCGGGAGGGTCCAGATACAATGAGCAGTTCTTC.

The genes are TRBV3-1 (or the pseudogene TRBV3-2) and TRBJ2-1; D possibly corresponds to TRBD1 (5 bases). CDR3 length: 13 residues. CDR1 is LGHDT, CDR2 YNNKEL, per germline (reference sequence). The ends were cut back, 0 bases at V and 8 bases at J, with 8 bases in the middle. The CDR3 bases are TGTGCCAGCAGCCAAGACAGGGTGCATGAGCAGTTCTTC. Amino acid sequence: CASSQDRVHEQFF.

The genes are TRBV6-5 and TRBJ1-5; D is possibly TRBD1 (6 bases). V shed 0 bases and J shed 6 bases, with 9 bases lying between them. CDR1 is MNHEY and CDR2 is SVGAGI in the germline V gene. The CDR3 loop spans 14 amino acids. This CDR3 reads CASSYSQGFQPQHF. For the CDR3, the DNA is TGTGCCAGCAGTTACTCTCAGGGGTTTCAGCCCCAGCATTTT.

The sample holds a few counts of this clone. This chain joins TRBV5-1 and TRBJ1-1, with D maybe TRBD1 (6 bases). The germline gives CDR1 SGHRS, CDR2 YFSETQ. The CDR3 has 14 residues. The V end lost 0 bases, the J end lost 9 bases, and 15 bases lay between the germline ends. In DNA form, the CDR3 reads TGCGCCAGCAGCTTGGCTGGCAGGGGTTCTAAAGCTTTCTTT. Protein sequence: CASSLAGRGSKAFF.

This clone was found a few times. This chain uses TRBV6-2 or TRBV6-3 with TRBJ2-3, with 7 bases matching TRBD2. V was pared by 6 bases and J by 2 bases, with 5 bases of the junction left unmatched. Germline V gives CDR1 MNHEY, CDR2 SVGEGT. The CDR3 loop spans 14 amino acids. CDR3 sequence (DNA): TGTGCCAGCAGCCCAGCGGGGACCACAGATACGCAGTATTTT. This codes for CASSPAGTTDTQYF.

This chain links TRBV9 with TRBJ1-2; 9 nucleotides line up with TRBD1. The CDR3 spans 13 residues. V lost 7 bases, J lost 2 bases, and 3 bases stayed unmatched. CDR1 and CDR2 (germline): SGDLS, YYNGEE. The CDR3 spells CASLGTGNYGYTF. The CDR3 region has the DNA TGTGCCAGCCTGGGGACAGGGAACTATGGCTACACCTTC.

The chain has TRBV7-6 and TRBJ1-3; D is possibly TRBD1 (6 bases). Germline CDR1 is SGHVS and CDR2 is FNYEAQ. V dropped 5 bases and J dropped 4 bases, with 15 bases sitting between them. The CDR3 covers 15 residues. CDR3 residues: CASSDYGGAGNTIYF. CDR3 in DNA: TGTGCCAGCAGCGACTATGGGGGCGCAGGAAACACCATATATTTT.

The genes are TRBV7-3 and TRBJ2-3; maybe TRBD2 (7 bases). CDR1 SGHTA and CDR2 FQGTGA come from the germline V gene. With 1 base removed from V and 4 bases from J, the gap between germline ends came to 12 bases. The CDR3 has 15 residues. Here the CDR3 reads CASSLNGGRPDTQYF. The CDR3 nucleotides read TGTGCCAGCAGCTTAAACGGGGGGCGACCAGATACGCAGTATTTT.

CDR3 loop: CASSLGPGQGALRTDTQYF. The CDR3 DNA sequence: TGTGCCAGCAGTTTAGGCCCGGGACAGGGGGCGTTAAGGACAGATACGCAGTATTTT. The chain is built from TRBV28 and TRBJ2-3; 12 positions match TRBD1. The germline V gene has CDR1 MDHEN and CDR2 SYDVKM. This CDR3 is built from 19 residues. The V segment lost 2 bases and the J segment 3 bases; nucleotides outside the gene matches: 12.

The V gene is TRBV2, the J gene TRBJ1-2; D not resolved. The CDR3 extends over 14 amino acids. Germline CDR1 and CDR2: SNHLY and FYNNEI. V gave up 0 bases and J gave up 2 bases, with 7 bases separating them. The CDR3 region is CASSEAQRNYGYTF. Written as DNA, the CDR3 is TGTGCCAGCAGTGAAGCGCAACGGAACTATGGCTACACCTTC.

The chain employs TRBV5-6 and TRBJ2-1, with 10 nucleotides matching TRBD1. Germline CDR1 SGHDT, CDR2 YYEEEE. CDR3 size: 15 residues. With V trimmed by 2 bases and J by 7 bases, 6 bases remained unmatched. CDR3 sequence reads: CASSLKGQGENEQFF. The CDR3, as DNA: TGTGCCAGCAGCTTAAAAGGACAGGGGGAGAATGAGCAGTTCTTC.

This chain uses TRBV7-3 with TRBJ1-1; D unresolved. The V and J ends lost 6 bases and 4 bases respectively, with 15 bases between them. The CDR3 loop spans 14 amino acids. CDR1 is SGHTA and CDR2 is FQGTGA in the germline V gene. For the CDR3, the DNA is TGTGCCAGCAGGCCGGACGGGAGTATCACTGAAGCTTTCTTT. Protein: CASRPDGSITEAFF.

There are a few counts of this clone. The chain uses TRBV5-4 and TRBJ2-7; 14 bases map to TRBD2. Germline trimming cut 0 bases from V and 3 bases from J; bases unmatched to any gene: 2. From germline, CDR1 is SGHNT and CDR2 YYREEE (reference sequence). The length of the CDR3 is 16 residues. The CDR3 loop is CASSLGLAGGDYEQYF. The CDR3 DNA reads TGTGCCAGCAGCTTGGGACTAGCGGGGGGGGACTACGAGCAGTACTTC.

The chain employs TRBV5-4 and TRBJ1-1; 7 nucleotides agree with TRBD1. The CDR3 is 15 amino acids. Losses at the gene ends were 4 bases for V and 4 bases for J; bases not matched to a gene: 10. Germline V lookup: CDR1 SGHNT, CDR2 YYREEE (reference sequence). CDR3 sequence (DNA): TGTGCCAGCAGCAAGATCAGGGGGGACGGCACTGAAGCTTTCTTT. Its protein is CASSKIRGDGTEAFF.

This chain uses TRBV5-1 with TRBJ2-5; 14 bases are a match to TRBD2. Germline CDR1 and CDR2: SGHRS and YFSETQ. V gave up 2 bases and J gave up 5 bases; unmatched junction bases: 2. The CDR3 length is 15 residues. The CDR3 region has the DNA TGCGCCAGCAGCTTCGGGACTAGCGGGAGTGAGACCCAGTACTTC. Protein product: CASSFGTSGSETQYF.

The chain couples TRBV24-1 to TRBJ2-2; D might be TRBD1 (6 bases). The CDR3 has 16 residues. Germline values: CDR1 KGHDR, CDR2 SFDVKD. V was cut by 3 bases and J by 6 bases, with 16 bases left in between. The DNA of the CDR3 is TGTGCCACCAGTGATAGGCAGGGGATGTTAGCCGGGGAGCTGTTTTTT. As protein: CATSDRQGMLAGELFF.

V and J are TRBV18 and TRBJ1-2, with 9 bases fitting TRBD1. V shed 3 bases and J 8 bases; nucleotides not matched to a gene: 1. CDR3 size: 12 residues. In germline, CDR1 is KGHSH, CDR2 LQKENI. Here the CDR3 reads CASSPTGGGYTF. CDR3 DNA: TGTGCCAGCTCACCGACAGGGGGAGGCTACACCTTC.

The chain joins TRBV2 to TRBJ2-7; 8 positions match TRBD2. The germline V gene encodes CDR1 SNHLY and CDR2 FYNNEI. The V and J ends lost 0 bases and 5 bases, in that order; junction bases with no gene match: 6. The CDR3 is 15 amino acids. Written as DNA, the CDR3 is TGTGCCAGCAGTGAAGCTCCCGGGAGGGCTCACGAGCAGTACTTC. This encodes CASSEAPGRAHEQYF.

This sequence joins TRBV19 and TRBJ1-5, with no clear D. The germline V and J ends were trimmed by 3 bases and 5 bases, with 8 bases remaining between them. CDR3 size: 13 residues. In germline, CDR1 is LNHDA, CDR2 SQIVND (reference sequence). Here the CDR3 reads CASSIQADQPQHF. For the CDR3, the DNA is TGTGCCAGTAGTATTCAAGCGGATCAGCCCCAGCATTTT.